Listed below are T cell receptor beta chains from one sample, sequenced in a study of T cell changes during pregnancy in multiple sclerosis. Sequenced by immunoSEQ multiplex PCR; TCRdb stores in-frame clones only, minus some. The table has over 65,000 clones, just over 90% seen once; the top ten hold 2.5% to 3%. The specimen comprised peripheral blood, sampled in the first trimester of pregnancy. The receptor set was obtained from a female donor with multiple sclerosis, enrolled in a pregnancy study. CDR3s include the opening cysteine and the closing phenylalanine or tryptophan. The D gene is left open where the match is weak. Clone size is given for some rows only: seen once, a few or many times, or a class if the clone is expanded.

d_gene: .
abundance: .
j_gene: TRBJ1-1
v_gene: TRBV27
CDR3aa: CASSQSRGTEAFF
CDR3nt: TGTGCCAGCAGCCAAAGTCGGGGGACTGAAGCTTTCTTT

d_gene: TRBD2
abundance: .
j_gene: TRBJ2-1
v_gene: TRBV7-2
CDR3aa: CASSPTGTSGSVRSDEQFF
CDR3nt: TGTGCCAGCAGCCCTACCGGGACTAGCGGGAGTGTCCGTTCGGATGAGCAGTTCTTC

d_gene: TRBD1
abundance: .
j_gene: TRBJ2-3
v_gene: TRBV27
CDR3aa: CASRPGQGIFDTQYF
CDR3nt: TGTGCCAGCAGGCCGGGACAGGGGATTTTTGATACGCAGTATTTT

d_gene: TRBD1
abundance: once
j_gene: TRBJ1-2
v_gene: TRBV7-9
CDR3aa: CASSDGTGVHYGYTF
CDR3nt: TGTGCCAGCAGCGACGGGACAGGGGTACACTATGGCTACACCTTC

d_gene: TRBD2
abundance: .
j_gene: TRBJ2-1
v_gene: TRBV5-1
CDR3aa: CASSGNSGGNNEQFF
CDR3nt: TGCGCCAGCAGCGGAAATAGCGGGGGCAACAATGAGCAGTTCTTC

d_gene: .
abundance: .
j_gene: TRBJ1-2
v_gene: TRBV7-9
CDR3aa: CASSLDRALNYGYTF
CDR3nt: TGTGCCAGCAGCTTAGACAGGGCCCTTAACTATGGCTACACCTTC

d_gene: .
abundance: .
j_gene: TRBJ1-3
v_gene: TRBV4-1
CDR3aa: CASSPRLGNTIYF
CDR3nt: TGCGCCAGCAGCCCCCGGTTAGGAAACACCATATATTTT

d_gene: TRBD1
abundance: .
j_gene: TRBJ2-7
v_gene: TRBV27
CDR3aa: CASSIGLTGVEQYF
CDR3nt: TGTGCCAGCAGTATAGGACTTACAGGGGTCGAGCAGTACTTC

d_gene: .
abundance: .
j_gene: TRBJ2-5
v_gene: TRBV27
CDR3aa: CASSLGTTRETQYF
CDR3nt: TGTGCCAGCAGTTTAGGGACAACCCGGGAGACCCAGTACTTC

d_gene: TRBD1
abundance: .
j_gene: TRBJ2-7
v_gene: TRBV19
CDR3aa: CATTDRGGGNEQYF
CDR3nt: TGTGCCACCACCGACAGGGGCGGTGGTAACGAGCAGTACTTC

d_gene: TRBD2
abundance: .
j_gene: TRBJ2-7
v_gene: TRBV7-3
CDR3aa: CASSPPERIKHSGGAKYEQYF
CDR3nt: TGTGCCAGCAGCCCCCCCGAGCGGATTAAGCATAGCGGGGGGGCCAAATACGAGCAGTACTTC

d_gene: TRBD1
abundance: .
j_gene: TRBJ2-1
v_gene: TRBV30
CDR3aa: CAWSSPGQGKWDEQFF
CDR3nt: TGTGCCTGGAGTTCCCCCGGACAGGGCAAATGGGATGAGCAGTTCTTC

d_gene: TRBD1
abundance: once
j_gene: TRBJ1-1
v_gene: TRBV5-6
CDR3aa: CASRKTGGNTEAFF
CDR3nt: TGTGCCAGCAGAAAAACAGGGGGCAACACTGAAGCTTTCTTT

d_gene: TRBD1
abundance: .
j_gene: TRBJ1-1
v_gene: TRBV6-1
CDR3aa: CASSEVYRDRGANTEAFF
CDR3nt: TGTGCCAGCAGTGAAGTATACAGGGACAGGGGGGCGAACACTGAAGCTTTCTTT

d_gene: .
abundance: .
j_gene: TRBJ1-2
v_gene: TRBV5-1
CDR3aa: CASSRGGTNYGYTF
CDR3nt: TGCGCCAGCAGCCGCGGCGGGACTAACTATGGCTACACCTTC

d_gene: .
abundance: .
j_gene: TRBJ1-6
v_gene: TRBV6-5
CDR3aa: CASSSRWGAPLHF
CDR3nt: TGTGCCAGCAGTTCCAGGTGGGGGGCACCCCTCCACTTT

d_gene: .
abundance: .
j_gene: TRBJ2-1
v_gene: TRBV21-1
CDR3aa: CASSTGTSGGLPSNEQFF
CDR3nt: TGTGCCAGCAGTACCGGGACTAGCGGGGGGCTACCCTCCAATGAGCAGTTCTTC

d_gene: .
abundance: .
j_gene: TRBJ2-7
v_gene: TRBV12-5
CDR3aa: CARRIQVNEQYF
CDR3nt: TGTGCTAGAAGAATACAGGTAAACGAGCAGTACTTC

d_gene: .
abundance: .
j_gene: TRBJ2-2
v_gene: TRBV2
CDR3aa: CASKYRDTGELFF
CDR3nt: TGTGCCAGCAAGTACAGGGACACCGGGGAGCTGTTTTTT

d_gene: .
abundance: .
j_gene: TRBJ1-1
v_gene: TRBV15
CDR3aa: CATSRDRLGATEAFF
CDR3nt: TGTGCCACCAGCAGAGATCGATTGGGGGCCACTGAAGCTTTCTTT

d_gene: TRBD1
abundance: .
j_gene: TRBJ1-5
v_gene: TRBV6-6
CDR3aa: CASSLGQGNSNQPQHF
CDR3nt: TGTGCCAGCTCGCTGGGACAGGGAAATAGCAATCAGCCCCAGCATTTT

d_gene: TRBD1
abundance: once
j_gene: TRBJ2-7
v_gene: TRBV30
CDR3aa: CAWSVRDRISYEQYF
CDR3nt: TGTGCCTGGAGTGTACGGGACAGGATATCCTACGAGCAGTACTTC

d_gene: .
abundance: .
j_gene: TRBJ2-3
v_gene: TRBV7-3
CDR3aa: CASSQGDDTQYF
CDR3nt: TGTGCCAGCAGCCAAGGGGATGATACGCAGTATTTT

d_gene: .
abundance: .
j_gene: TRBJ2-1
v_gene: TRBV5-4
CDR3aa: CASSLPILTYNEQFF
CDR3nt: TGTGCCAGCAGCTTACCTATCCTCACTTACAATGAGCAGTTCTTC

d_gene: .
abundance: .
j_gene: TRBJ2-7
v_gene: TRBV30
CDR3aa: CAWGHRRAVNYEQYF
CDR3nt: TGTGCCTGGGGACACCGACGGGCAGTTAACTACGAGCAGTACTTC

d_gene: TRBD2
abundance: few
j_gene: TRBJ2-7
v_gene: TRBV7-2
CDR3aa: CASSHSGTNSYEQYF
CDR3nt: TGTGCCAGCAGCCATTCTGGGACTAACTCCTACGAGCAGTACTTC

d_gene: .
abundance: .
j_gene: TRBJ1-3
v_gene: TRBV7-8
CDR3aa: CASTLGGGNSGNTIYF
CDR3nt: TGTGCCAGCACCCTAGGCGGCGGTAACTCTGGAAACACCATATATTTT

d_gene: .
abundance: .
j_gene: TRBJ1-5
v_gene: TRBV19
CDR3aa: CASSPGTPPFNQPQHF
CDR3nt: TGTGCCAGTAGTCCTGGGACACCGCCTTTCAATCAGCCCCAGCATTTT

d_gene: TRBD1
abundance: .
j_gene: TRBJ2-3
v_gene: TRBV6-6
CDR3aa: CASSHGLQGIPDTQYF
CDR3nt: TGTGCCAGCAGCCACGGGCTACAGGGGATCCCAGATACGCAGTATTTT

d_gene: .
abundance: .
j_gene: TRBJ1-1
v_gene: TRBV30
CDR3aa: CAWSVLPSTNTEAFF
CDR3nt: TGTGCCTGGAGTGTACTTCCCTCGACAAACACTGAAGCTTTCTTT

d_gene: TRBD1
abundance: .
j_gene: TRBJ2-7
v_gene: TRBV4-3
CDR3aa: CASRTGTGTLGEQYF
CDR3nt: TGCGCCAGCAGAACCGGGACAGGGACCTTGGGGGAGCAGTACTTC

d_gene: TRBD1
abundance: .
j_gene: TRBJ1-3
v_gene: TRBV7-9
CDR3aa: CASSILGWAGGKSGNTIYF
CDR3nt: TGTGCCAGCAGCATACTGGGATGGGCAGGGGGCAAGTCTGGAAACACCATATATTTT

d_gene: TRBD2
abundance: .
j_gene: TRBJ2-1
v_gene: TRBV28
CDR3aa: CASRPPSQRGGLDEQFF
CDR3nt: TGTGCCAGCAGACCTCCCTCCCAGCGGGGGGGCCTAGATGAGCAGTTCTTC

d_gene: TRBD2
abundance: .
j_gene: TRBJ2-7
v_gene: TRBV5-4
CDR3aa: CASRMGGSNEQYF
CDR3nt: TGTGCCAGCAGAATGGGGGGGTCGAACGAGCAGTACTTC

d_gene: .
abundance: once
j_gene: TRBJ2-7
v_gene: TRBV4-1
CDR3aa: CASSQVFGQLYEQYF
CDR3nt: TGCGCCAGCAGCCAAGTCTTCGGACAGCTCTACGAGCAGTACTTC

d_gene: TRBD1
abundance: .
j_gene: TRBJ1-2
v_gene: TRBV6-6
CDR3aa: CASTLDRDYGYTF
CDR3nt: TGTGCCAGCACCCTAGACAGGGACTATGGCTACACCTTC

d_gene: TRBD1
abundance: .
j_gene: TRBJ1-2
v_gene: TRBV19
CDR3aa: CASRTGQGNYGYTF
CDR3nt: TGTGCCAGTAGGACGGGACAGGGGAACTATGGCTACACCTTC